Below are 5 T cell receptor beta chains sequenced from a single sample in a study of untreated major depressive disorder. Study-wide points: CD4+ T cells from depressed patients used TRBV05-01 (Vbeta 5.1) more often than controls.

The antigens of these receptors remain unknown. Data came from immunoSEQ multiplex PCR; TCRdb stores just in-frame clones and leaves some out. The sample contains 23,000 or so clones, approximately 91% of which appear only once. The sample taken for sequencing was CD4+ T cells from PBMCs. These receptors were obtained from a woman aged 25-40 years with major depressive disorder.

The chain uses TRBV5-4 and TRBJ2-5; tentative D call: TRBD2 (5 bases). The CDR3 covers 15 residues. The germline gives CDR1 SGHNT, CDR2 YYREEE (reference sequence). V was pared by 4 bases and J by 0 bases, with 13 bases between. For the CDR3, the DNA is TGTGCCAGCAGCGGACCCCCGGGATACCAAGAGACCCAGTACTTC. This encodes CASSGPPGYQETQYF. The full variable domain, its missing parts supplied by reference TRBV5-4 and TRBJ2-5, is ETGVTQSPTHLIKTRGQQVTLRCSSQSGHNTVSWYQQALGQGPQFIFQYYREEENGRGNFPPRFSGLQFPNYSSELNVNALELDDSALYLCASSGPPGYQETQYFGPGTRLLVL.

V usage is TRBV5-4 and J usage is TRBJ2-3, with TRBD2 matching over 8 bases. The trim removed 4 bases at V and 11 bases at J, leaving 15 bases unmatched. The length of the CDR3 is 15 residues. Germline lookup yields CDR1 SGHNT and CDR2 YYREEE (reference sequence). CDR3 nucleotides: TGTGCCAGCAGCCCCGGGGGGGCGGGAGTAGGCAAGCAGTATTTT. Its translation: CASSPGGAGVGKQYF.

The chain recombines TRBV5-1 with TRBJ2-3, with D maybe TRBD1 (6 bases). The CDR3 sequence is 15 residues long. The V and J ends lost 1 base and 6 bases respectively, with 15 bases between them. Germline loops: CDR1 SGHRS, CDR2 YFSETQ. DNA for the CDR3: TGCGCCAGCAGCTTGTATTTGGGGGCGGCGGATACGCAGTATTTT. Protein: CASSLYLGAADTQYF.

This clone was seen a single time. This chain connects TRBV29-1 to TRBJ2-7, with 7 bases that match TRBD1. In germline, CDR1 is SQVTM, CDR2 ANQGSEA. Trimming took 6 bases from V and 1 from J; bases not matched to a gene: 3. This CDR3 is 12 amino acids long. The chain's CDR3 is CSVTGQSYEQYF. In nucleotides, the CDR3 is TGCAGCGTGACGGGACAGTCCTACGAGCAGTACTTC.

V usage is TRBV2 and J usage is TRBJ2-5; D gene unclear. The ends were cut back, 6 bases at V and 2 bases at J, with 4 bases in the middle. The germline V gene has CDR1 SNHLY and CDR2 FYNNEI. The CDR3 is 11 amino acids. CDR3 region: CASSLQETQYF. The CDR3 nucleotides read TGTGCCAGCAGCTTACAAGAGACCCAGTACTTC.